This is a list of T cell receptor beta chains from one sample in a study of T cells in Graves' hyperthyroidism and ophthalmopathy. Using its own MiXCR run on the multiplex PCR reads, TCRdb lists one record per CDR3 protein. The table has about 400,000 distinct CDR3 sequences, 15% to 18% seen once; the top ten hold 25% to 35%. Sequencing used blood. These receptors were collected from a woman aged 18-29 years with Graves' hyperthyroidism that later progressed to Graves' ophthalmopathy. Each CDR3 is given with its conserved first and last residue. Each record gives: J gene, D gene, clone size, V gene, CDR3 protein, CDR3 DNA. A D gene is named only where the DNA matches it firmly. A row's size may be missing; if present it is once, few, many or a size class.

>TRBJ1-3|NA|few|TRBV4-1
CASSQDRTAGNTIYF
TGCGCCAGCAGCCAAGATCGGACCGCTGGAAACACCATATATTTT
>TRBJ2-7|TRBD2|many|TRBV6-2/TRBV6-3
CASSYSMRREPYYEQYF
TGTGCCAGCAGTTACTCGATGCGGCGGGAGCCCTACTACGAGCAGTACTTC
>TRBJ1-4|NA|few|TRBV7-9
CASSQRTQPPHFSSEKLFF
TGTGCCAGCAGCCAAAGGACCCAACCGCCGCATTTCTCGAGCGAAAAACTGTTTTTT
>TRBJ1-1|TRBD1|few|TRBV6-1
CASSEPRDRDLEAFF
TGTGCCAGCAGTGAACCCAGGGACAGGGACTTAGAAGCTTTCTTT
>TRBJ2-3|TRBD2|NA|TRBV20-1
CSALESAGVTDTQYF
TGCAGTGCTTTAGAGAGTGCGGGAGTAACAGATACGCAGTATTTT
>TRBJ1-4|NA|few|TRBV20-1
CSAREHATHGGKLFF
TGCAGTGCTAGGGAGCATGCGACCCATGGCGGAAAACTGTTTTTT
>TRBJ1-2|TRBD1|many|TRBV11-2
CASSLRRGPGYTF
TGTGCCAGCAGCTTAAGAAGGGGGCCTGGCTACACCTTC
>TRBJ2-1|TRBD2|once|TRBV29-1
CSAPGGPNEQFF
TGCAGCGCTCCGGGAGGGCCGAATGAGCAGTTCTTC
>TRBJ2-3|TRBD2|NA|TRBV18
CASSFGTSGSDTDTQYF
TGTGCCAGCTCATTCGGGACTAGCGGGAGCGACACAGATACGCAGTATTTT
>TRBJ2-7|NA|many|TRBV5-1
CASSSPEGAGIEQYF
TGCGCCAGCAGCTCCCCTGAGGGCGCAGGGATCGAGCAGTACTTC
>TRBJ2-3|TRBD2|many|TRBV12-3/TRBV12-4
CASSLAAGVGDTQYF
TGTGCCAGCAGTTTAGCTGCGGGAGTTGGAGATACGCAGTATTTT
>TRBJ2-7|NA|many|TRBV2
CASSGAGGKTYEQYF
TGTGCCAGCAGTGGAGCAGGGGGGAAAACCTACGAGCAGTACTTC
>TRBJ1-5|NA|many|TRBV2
CASRDGRFYSNQPQHF
TGTGCCAGCAGGGACGGACGGTTCTATAGCAATCAGCCCCAGCATTTT
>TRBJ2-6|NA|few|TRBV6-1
CASSDLPYSSGANVLTF
TGTGCCAGCAGTGACCTCCCTTACAGCTCTGGGGCCAACGTCCTGACTTTC
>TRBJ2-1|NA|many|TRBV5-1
CASSPRGGTYNEQFF
TGCGCCAGCAGCCCGCGGGGAGGTACCTACAATGAGCAGTTCTTC
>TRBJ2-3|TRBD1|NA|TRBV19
CASSTPWDREIDTQYF
TGTGCCAGTAGTACCCCCTGGGACAGGGAGATAGATACGCAGTATTTT
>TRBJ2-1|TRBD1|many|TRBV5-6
CASSLGTDEQFF
TGTGCCAGCAGCCTCGGGACAGACGAGCAGTTCTTC
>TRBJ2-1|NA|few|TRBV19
CASSIGHYNEQFF
TGTGCCAGTAGTATTGGACATTACAATGAGCAGTTCTTC
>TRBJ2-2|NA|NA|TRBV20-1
CSARVTNTGELFF
TGCAGTGCTAGAGTTACAAACACCGGGGAGCTGTTTTTT
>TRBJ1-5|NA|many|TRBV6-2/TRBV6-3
CASSYTFNQPQHF
TGTGCCAGCAGTTACACCTTCAATCAGCCCCAGCATTTT
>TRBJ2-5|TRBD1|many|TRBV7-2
CASSEQGAQYF
TGTGCCAGCAGCGAACAGGGGGCCCAGTACTTC
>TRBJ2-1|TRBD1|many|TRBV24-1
CATSGPGQGNEQFF
TGTGCCACCAGTGGCCCGGGACAGGGTAATGAGCAGTTCTTC
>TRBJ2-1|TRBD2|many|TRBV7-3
CASSLKPGGEQFF
TGTGCCAGCAGCTTAAAGCCGGGAGGTGAGCAGTTCTTC
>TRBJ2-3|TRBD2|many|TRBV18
CASSPGLAGVITDTQYF
TGTGCCAGCTCACCAGGACTAGCGGGAGTCATCACAGATACGCAGTATTTT
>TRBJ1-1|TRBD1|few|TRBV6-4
CASSQGIRGRTEAFF
TGTGCCAGCTCCCAGGGGATCAGGGGGCGGACTGAAGCTTTCTTT
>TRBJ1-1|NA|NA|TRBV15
CATSRDRVGAFF
TGTGCCACCAGCAGAGATCGGGTGGGAGCTTTCTTT
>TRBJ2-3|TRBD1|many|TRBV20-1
CSARGQHTDTQYF
TGCAGTGCTAGGGGACAGCACACAGATACGCAGTATTTT
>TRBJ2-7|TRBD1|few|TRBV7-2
CASSPVGQGSREQYF
TGTGCCAGCAGCCCCGTCGGACAGGGGTCTCGCGAGCAGTACTTC
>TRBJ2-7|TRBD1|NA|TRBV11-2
CASSLQGATPEQYF
TGTGCCAGCAGCCTACAGGGGGCGACGCCCGAGCAGTACTTC
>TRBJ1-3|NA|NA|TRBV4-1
CASSQPGDPRGNTIYF
TGCGCCAGCAGCCAACCCGGGGACCCTCGGGGAAACACCATATATTTT
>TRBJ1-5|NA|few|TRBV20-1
CSARGTEEYWDQPQHF
TGCAGTGCTAGGGGAACGGAAGAGTATTGGGATCAGCCCCAGCATTTT
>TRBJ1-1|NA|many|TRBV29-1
CSVRGLGGFTEAFF
TGCAGCGTTCGAGGTCTGGGGGGGTTCACTGAAGCTTTCTTT
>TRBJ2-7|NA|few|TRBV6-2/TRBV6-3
CASSYGQIYEQYF
TGTGCCAGCAGTTACGGGCAGATTTACGAGCAGTACTTC
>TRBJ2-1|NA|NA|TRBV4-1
CASSQGARGQFF
TGCGCCAGCAGCCAAGGCGCCCGGGGGCAGTTCTTC
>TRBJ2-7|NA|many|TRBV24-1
CATSDPGGQGRQYF
TGTGCCACCAGTGACCCTGGGGGCCAGGGGAGGCAGTACTTC
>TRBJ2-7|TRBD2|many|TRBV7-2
CASRSGTSGIYEQYF
TGTGCCAGCAGATCTGGGACTAGCGGAATATACGAGCAGTACTTC
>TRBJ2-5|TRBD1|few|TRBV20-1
CSARKTGRSLEETQYF
TGCAGTGCTAGAAAGACAGGGAGATCCCTCGAAGAGACCCAGTACTTC
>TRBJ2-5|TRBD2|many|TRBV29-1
CSVEGGRRETQYF
TGCAGCGTTGAGGGAGGGCGCCGGGAGACCCAGTACTTC
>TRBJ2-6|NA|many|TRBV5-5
CASSRGFPGANVLTF
TGTGCCAGCAGCCGGGGGTTCCCTGGGGCCAACGTCCTGACTTTC
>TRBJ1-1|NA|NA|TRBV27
CASSDSGGLNTEAFF
TGTGCCAGCAGTGATTCTGGGGGACTGAACACTGAAGCTTTCTTT
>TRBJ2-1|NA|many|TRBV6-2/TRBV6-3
CASDMGSYNEQFF
TGTGCCAGCGATATGGGCTCCTACAATGAGCAGTTCTTC
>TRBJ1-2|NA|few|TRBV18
CASSPGVDYGYTF
TGTGCCAGCTCACCTGGGGTCGACTATGGCTACACCTTC
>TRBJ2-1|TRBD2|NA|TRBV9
CASSPTGTSLYNEQFF
TGTGCCAGCAGCCCGACCGGGACTAGCTTATACAATGAGCAGTTCTTC
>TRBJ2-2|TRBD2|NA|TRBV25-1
CASSVIAGNTGELFF
TGTGCCAGCAGTGTTATAGCGGGGAACACCGGGGAGCTGTTTTTT
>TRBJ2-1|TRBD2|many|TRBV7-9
CASNLGTSGNEQFF
TGTGCCAGCAACCTCGGGACTAGCGGTAATGAGCAGTTCTTC
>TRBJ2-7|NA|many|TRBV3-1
CASSHDGGSYEQYF
TGTGCCAGCAGCCACGACGGGGGTTCCTACGAGCAGTACTTC
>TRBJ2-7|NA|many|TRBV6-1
CASSGGRQAYEQYF
TGTGCCAGCAGTGGGGGGCGACAGGCCTACGAGCAGTACTTC
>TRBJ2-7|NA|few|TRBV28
CASGHSSYEQYF
TGTGCCAGCGGACACAGCTCCTACGAGCAGTACTTC
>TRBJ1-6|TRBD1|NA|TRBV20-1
CSARDPPGQGYSPLHF
TGCAGTGCTAGAGATCCTCCGGGACAGGGTTACTCACCCCTCCACTTT
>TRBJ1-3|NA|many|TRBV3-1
CAMPHRDLCSGNTIYF
TGTGCCATGCCGCACCGGGACTTATGCTCTGGAAACACCATATATTTT
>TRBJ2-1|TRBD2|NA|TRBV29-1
CSVIKTSGRANEQFF
TGCAGCGTCATCAAGACTAGCGGGAGGGCCAATGAGCAGTTCTTC
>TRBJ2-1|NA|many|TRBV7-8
CASSLGRTNEQFF
TGTGCCAGCAGCTTAGGTCGGACTAATGAGCAGTTCTTC
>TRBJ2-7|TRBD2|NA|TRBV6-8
CASSPGTSGSPHEQYF
TGTGCCAGCAGCCCAGGGACTAGCGGGAGCCCCCACGAGCAGTACTTC
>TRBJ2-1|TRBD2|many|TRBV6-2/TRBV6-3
CASSQLARTSARSYNEQFF
TGTGCCAGCAGCCAACTAGCCCGGACTAGCGCTCGCTCCTACAATGAGCAGTTCTTC
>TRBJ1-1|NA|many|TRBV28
CASSLWRENTEAFF
TGTGCCAGCAGTTTATGGAGAGAGAACACTGAAGCTTTCTTT
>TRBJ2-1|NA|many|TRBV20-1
CSATPTYNEQFF
TGCAGTGCTACGCCAACCTACAATGAGCAGTTCTTC
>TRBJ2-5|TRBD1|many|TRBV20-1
CSATSGTGALTQYF
TGCAGTGCTACCTCCGGGACAGGGGCCTTGACCCAGTACTTC
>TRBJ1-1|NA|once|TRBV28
CASSESERTGAFF
TGTGCCAGCAGTGAAAGTGAAAGAACGGGAGCTTTCTTT
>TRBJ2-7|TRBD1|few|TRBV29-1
CSVDPTGGGKEQYF
TGCAGCGTTGACCCGACAGGGGGAGGAAAAGAGCAGTACTTC